This T cell receptor (beta chain) was sequenced in a study of T cells after yellow fever vaccination. The overall study: Preparation of fractions with low cell numbers was performed using SMART-Seq v4 Ultra Low Input.

General observations from the study: Post-booster samples contained most primary-vaccination clones (more than 95% CD4, approximately 88% CD8). Overlap between CD4 and CD8 compartments was detected for a small share of clonotypes.

This CDR3 has 15 amino acids. V gave up 1 base and J gave up 6 bases, with 12 bases separating them. Germline lookup yields CDR1 LGHDT and CDR2 YNNKEL (reference sequence). As TCR cDNA was made by 5'RACE template switching, a universal primer site and UMIs were added. Each CDR3 protein is one row after TCRdb ran MiXCR on the 5' RACE reads. The sample holds 550,000 or so distinct CDR3 sequences, roughly 19% seen once. Worth noting for this clonotype: Antigen: not known.

Sequencing used PBMCs, obtained 15 days after the yellow fever booster vaccination. The chain links TRBV3-1 to TRBJ2-2; weak D call: TRBD1 (6 bases). This TCR came from a young man who received the YFV17D yellow fever vaccine. CDR3 coding DNA: TGTGCCAGCAGCCAAGTGACTAAGGGGGCCGGGGAGCTGTTTTTT. It specifies CASSQVTKGAGELFF.